Sequencing of this T cell receptor (beta chain) was carried out in a study of cytomegalovirus exposure and HLA in healthy donors. In regard to this clone: Its cognate antigen is unknown.

Germline V gives CDR1 SGDLS, CDR2 YYNGEE. The CDR3 contains 14 residues. V was trimmed by 0 bases and J by 3 bases, leaving 7 bases between them. In the PCR, 60 Vbeta and 13 Jbeta primers were used. Clones were sequenced by immunoSEQ multiplex PCR, and TCRdb holds only the in-frame ones, with some missing. The sample contains about 100,000 clones, approximately 73% of which appear only once. Donors counted as nominally healthy when sampled, yet unrecorded immune exposures were likely. Study results and limitations: Presence/absence analysis assumed near-uniform sequencing depth across donors. Reportedly, TCR beta sequences accurately predicted HLA-A and HLA-B alleles in most subjects.

The sequenced sample was PBMCs. The clonotype comes from a woman aged 50 to 60 in good health and CMV-seropositive. The chain has TRBV9 and TRBJ1-5; TRBD1 might be the D (6 bases). In DNA, the CDR3 is TGTGCCAGCAGCGTAGGGGACAACAATCAGCCCCAGCATTTT. As protein: CASSVGDNNQPQHF.